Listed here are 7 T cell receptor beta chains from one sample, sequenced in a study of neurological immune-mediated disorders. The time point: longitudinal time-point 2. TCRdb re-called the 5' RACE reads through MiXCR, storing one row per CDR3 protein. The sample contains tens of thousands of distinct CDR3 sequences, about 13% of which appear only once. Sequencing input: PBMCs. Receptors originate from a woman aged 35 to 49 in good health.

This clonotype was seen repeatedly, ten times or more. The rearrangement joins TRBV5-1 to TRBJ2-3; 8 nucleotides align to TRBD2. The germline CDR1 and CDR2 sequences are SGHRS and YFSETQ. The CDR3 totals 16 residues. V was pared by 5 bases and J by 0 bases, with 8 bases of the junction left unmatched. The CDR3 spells CASRSGGAPSTDTQYF. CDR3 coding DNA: TGCGCCAGCAGATCCGGGGGGGCCCCAAGCACAGATACGCAGTATTTT.

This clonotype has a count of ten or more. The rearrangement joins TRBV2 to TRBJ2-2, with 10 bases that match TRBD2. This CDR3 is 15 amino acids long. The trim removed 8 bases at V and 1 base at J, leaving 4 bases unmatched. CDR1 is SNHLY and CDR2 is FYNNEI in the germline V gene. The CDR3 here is CASQRTSGNTGELFF. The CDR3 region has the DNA TGTGCCAGCCAAAGGACTAGCGGGAACACCGGGGAGCTGTTTTTT. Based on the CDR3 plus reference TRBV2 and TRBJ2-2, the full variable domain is EPEVTQTPSHQVTQMGQEVILRCVPISNHLYFYWYRQILGQKVEFLVSFYNNEISEKSEIFDDQFSVERPDGSNFTLKIRSTKLEDSAMYFCASQRTSGNTGELFFGEGSRLTVL.

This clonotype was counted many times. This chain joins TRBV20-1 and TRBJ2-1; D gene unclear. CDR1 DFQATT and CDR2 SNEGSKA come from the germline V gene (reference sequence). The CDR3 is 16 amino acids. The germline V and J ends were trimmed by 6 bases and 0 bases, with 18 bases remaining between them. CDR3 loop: CSAPRVDASSYNEQFF. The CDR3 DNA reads TGCAGTGCCCCACGGGTGGACGCGTCCTCCTACAATGAGCAGTTCTTC.

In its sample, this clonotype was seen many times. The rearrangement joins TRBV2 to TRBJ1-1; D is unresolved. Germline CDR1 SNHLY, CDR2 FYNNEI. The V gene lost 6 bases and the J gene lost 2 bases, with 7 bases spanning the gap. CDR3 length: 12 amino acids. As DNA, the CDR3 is TGTGCCAGCAGCGCAATAAACACTGAAGCTTTCTTT. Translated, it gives CASSAINTEAFF.

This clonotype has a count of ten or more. The CDR3 loop reads CASSEDRNYGYTF. The CDR3 region has the DNA TGCGCCAGCAGTGAGGACAGAAACTATGGCTACACCTTC. V usage is TRBV10-1 and J usage is TRBJ1-2; TRBD1 might be the D (5 bases). Germline CDR1 and CDR2: WNHNN and SYGVQD (reference sequence). The V gene lost 2 bases and the J gene lost 2 bases, with 6 bases spanning the gap. The CDR3 contains 13 residues.

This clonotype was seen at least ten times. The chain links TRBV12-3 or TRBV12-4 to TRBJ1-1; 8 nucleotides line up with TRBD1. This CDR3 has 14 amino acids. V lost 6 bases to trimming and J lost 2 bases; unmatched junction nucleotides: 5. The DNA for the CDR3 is TGTGCCAGCAGCTCTACAGGGGGAAACACTGAAGCTTTCTTT. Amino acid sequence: CASSSTGGNTEAFF.

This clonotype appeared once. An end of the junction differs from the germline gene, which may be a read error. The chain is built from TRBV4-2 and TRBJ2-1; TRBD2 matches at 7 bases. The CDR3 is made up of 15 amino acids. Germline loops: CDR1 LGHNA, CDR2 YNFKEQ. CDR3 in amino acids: CASSPPGGRIHEQFF. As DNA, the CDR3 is TGTGCTAGCAGCCCGCCGGGCGGGAGAATTCATGAGCAGTTCTTC.